Following are 13 T cell receptor beta chains from one sample sequenced in a study of shared clonotypes between healthy human individuals (dated by TCRdb to about 2020). Receptor libraries were prepared by the immunoSEQ multiplex PCR assay. TCRdb took this table from immuneACCESS and kept in-frame rearrangements with V and J called. Such tables lack part of the clones; where checked against another copy, unresolved V genes explain under half of the gap, and the rest is unexplained. This sample has roughly 1,600,000 clones in its table, and approximately 98.5% of those were observed once. The top ten hold approximately 0.4% of the sample. The sequenced sample consisted of naive CD4+ T cells sorted from blood. Reading the label with the study, this specimen's cell subset or site is: CD45RA+ positively selected. The receptors derive from a young man in good health.

The J gene is TRBJ2-3, the V gene TRBV9; tentative D call: TRBD2 (5 bases). The germline gives CDR1 SGDLS, CDR2 YYNGEE. The CDR3 is made up of 21 amino acids. V lost 4 bases and J lost 0, with 30 bases in between. The CDR3 nucleotides are TGTGCCAGCAGCCGCGTGCCCCGCGCGGGCGCTACCCCTCTTAGCACAGATACGCAGTATTTT. Its translation: CASSRVPRAGATPLSTDTQYF. The full variable domain, with the rest looked up from reference TRBV9 and TRBJ2-3, is DSGVTQTPKHLITATGQRVTLRCSPRSGDLSVYWYQQSLDQGLQFLIQYYNGEERAKGNILERFSAQQFPDLHSELNLSSLELGDSALYFCASSRVPRAGATPLSTDTQYFGPGTRLTVL.

The V gene is TRBV28, the J gene TRBJ2-5; tentative D call: TRBD1 (6 bases). Trimming cost V 5 bases and J 5 bases, with 15 bases left between them. The CDR3 is made up of 14 amino acids. The germline gives CDR1 MDHEN, CDR2 SYDVKM. CDR3 sequence (DNA): TGTGCCAGCAGTCCACAGGGACCGGGGGAGACCCAGTACTTC. Its translation is CASSPQGPGETQYF.

This chain uses TRBV7-8 with TRBJ1-1; D gene uncertain. The CDR3 is 14 amino acids. CDR1 and CDR2 from the germline V gene are SGHVS and FQNEAQ. Deletions cut 5 bases from V and 3 bases from J, with 13 bases between. The CDR3: CASSPLRGYTEAFF. The CDR3 DNA reads TGTGCCAGCAGCCCTCTACGCGGGTACACTGAAGCTTTCTTT.

Turning to this clone: Germline and junction disagree at one end, which may indicate a read error. The V gene is TRBV4-1, the J gene TRBJ2-1; TRBD2 agrees at 9 bases. The CDR3 has 17 amino acids. Germline CDR1 MGHRA, CDR2 YSYEKL. CDR3 bases: TGCGCCAGCAGCCAAGATCGGGGGACTAGCTCCCACAATGAGCAGTTCTTC. Translation gives CASSQDRGTSSHNEQFF.

V is TRBV2 and J is TRBJ2-7; tentatively, D is TRBD1 or TRBD2 (5 bases each). Germline values: CDR1 SNHLY, CDR2 FYNNEI. Trimming pared 2 bases from V and 10 bases from J, leaving 15 bases between. The CDR3 has 13 amino acids. CDR3: CASSETLGVHQYF. CDR3 coding DNA: TGTGCCAGCAGTGAAACCTTGGGGGTGCATCAGTACTTC.

J is TRBJ1-2 and V is TRBV19, with 9 bases that match TRBD1. Germline CDR1 reads LNHDA; CDR2 reads SQIVND (reference sequence). The CDR3 has 15 residues. V dropped 5 bases and J dropped 4; count of bases not matched to a gene: 8. This CDR3 is CASSPMGQGVYGYTF. DNA of the CDR3: TGTGCCAGTAGTCCAATGGGACAGGGAGTCTATGGCTACACCTTC.

The J gene is TRBJ1-1, the V gene TRBV5-1; tentative D call: TRBD1 (5 bases). The CDR3 has 17 amino acids. Deletions cut 2 bases from V and 1 base from J, with 18 bases between. The germline gives CDR1 SGHRS, CDR2 YFSETQ. CDR3 in DNA: TGCGCCAGCAGCTTTCCCCAAAGCTCAGGGTCGAACACTGAAGCTTTCTTT. Amino acid sequence: CASSFPQSSGSNTEAFF.

The chain uses TRBV14 and TRBJ2-1; D perhaps matches TRBD1 (6 bases). Trimming pared 2 bases from V and 10 bases from J, leaving 15 bases between. The germline gives CDR1 SGHDN, CDR2 FVKESK. The CDR3 contains 14 residues. The CDR3 region has the DNA TGTGCCAGCAGCCAAAAAACAGGGCCGGGGGAGCAGTTCTTC. It specifies CASSQKTGPGEQFF.

The J gene is TRBJ2-1, the V gene TRBV29-1; 7 bases fit TRBD1. This CDR3 has 13 residues. CDR1 is SQVTM, CDR2 ANQGSEA, per germline. With 2 bases clipped from V and 8 bases from J, the junction kept 6 bases outside the gene matches. The CDR3 is CSVESDRVYEQFF. The CDR3 DNA sequence: TGCAGCGTTGAAAGTGACAGGGTATATGAGCAGTTCTTC.

J is TRBJ2-5 and V is TRBV7-2; no firm D call. This CDR3 is 13 amino acids long. The germline gives CDR1 SGHTA, CDR2 FQGNSA. V lost 3 bases and J 5 bases, leaving 10 bases between the germline ends. The CDR3 coding sequence is TGTGCCAGCAGCTTCGCTCCCCCCGAGACCCAGTACTTC. The encoded protein is CASSFAPPETQYF.

This chain links TRBV9 with TRBJ1-1; D is perhaps TRBD1 (5 bases). Trimming cost V 0 bases and J 5 bases, with 11 bases left between them. CDR1 and CDR2 from the germline V gene are SGDLS and YYNGEE. The CDR3 loop spans 14 amino acids. The DNA of the CDR3 is TGTGCCAGCAGCGTAGGAGTTGGGGCGACTGAAGCTTTCTTT. Its translation: CASSVGVGATEAFF. Using reference TRBV9 and TRBJ1-1 for the parts outside the CDR3, the full variable domain is DSGVTQTPKHLITATGQRVTLRCSPRSGDLSVYWYQQSLDQGLQFLIQYYNGEERAKGNILERFSAQQFPDLHSELNLSSLELGDSALYFCASSVGVGATEAFFGQGTRLTVV.

V and J are TRBV18 and TRBJ2-2, with 16 positions matching TRBD2. The V gene end was trimmed by 1 base and the J gene end by 0 bases; junction bases not matched to a gene: 2. This CDR3 is 19 amino acids long. Germline CDR1 and CDR2: KGHSH and LQKENI. This CDR3 reads CASSPLGLAGGTNTGELFF. Written as DNA, the CDR3 is TGTGCCAGCTCACCACTGGGACTAGCGGGAGGGACGAACACCGGGGAGCTGTTTTTT. Using reference TRBV18 and TRBJ2-2 for the parts outside the CDR3, the full variable domain is NAGVMQNPRHLVRRRGQEARLRCSPMKGHSHVYWYRQLPEEGLKFMVYLQKENIIDESGMPKERFSAEFPKEGPSILRIQQVVRGDSAAYFCASSPLGLAGGTNTGELFFGEGSRLTVL.

For the CDR3, the DNA is TGTGCCACCAGCAGAGTCGATCTCCGCCCCGGGGAGCTGTTTTTT. As protein: CATSRVDLRPGELFF. The chain joins TRBV15 to TRBJ2-2; D not resolved. Germline-derived CDR1 and CDR2 are LNHNV and YYDKDF (reference sequence). Trimming left V 1 base short and J 6 bases short, with 12 bases between. CDR3 length: 15 residues.